This T cell receptor beta chain is drawn from a study of cytomegalovirus exposure and HLA in healthy donors. General study findings and limits: In the 130 or so validation repertoires, a later analysis found that first-cohort TCR clusters tended to co-occur.

Data came from immunoSEQ multiplex PCR; TCRdb stores just in-frame clones and leaves some out. The sample carries around 200,000 clones, 84% recorded once. Of note for this clone: Its antigen is unidentified.

Looked up from germline, CDR1 is MNHNS and CDR2 is SASEGT. This CDR3 spans 13 amino acids. Trimming took off 6 bases at V and 1 base at J, with 9 bases between the two ends. The sequence came from a woman under 30 in good health and CMV-seropositive. V is TRBV6-1 and J is TRBJ1-1; D gene unclear. The sequencing sample was made of PBMCs. CDR3 protein: CASRADKNTEAFF. Written as DNA, the CDR3 is TGTGCCAGCAGGGCCGACAAGAACACTGAAGCTTTCTTT.